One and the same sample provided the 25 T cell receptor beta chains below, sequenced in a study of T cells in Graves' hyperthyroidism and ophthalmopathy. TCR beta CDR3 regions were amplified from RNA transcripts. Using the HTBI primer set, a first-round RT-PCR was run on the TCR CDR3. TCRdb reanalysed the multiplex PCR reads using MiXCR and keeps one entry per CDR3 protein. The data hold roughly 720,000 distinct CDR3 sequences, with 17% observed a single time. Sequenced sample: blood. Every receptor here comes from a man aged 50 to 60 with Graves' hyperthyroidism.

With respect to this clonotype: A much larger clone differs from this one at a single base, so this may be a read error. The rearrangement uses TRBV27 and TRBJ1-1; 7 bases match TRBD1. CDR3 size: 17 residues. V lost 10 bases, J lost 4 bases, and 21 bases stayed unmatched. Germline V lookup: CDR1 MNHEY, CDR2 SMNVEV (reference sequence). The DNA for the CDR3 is TGTGCCATCAGCCGACAGGGACCGGGGGGGGGGGGCACTGAAGCTTTCTTT. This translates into CAISRQGPGGGGTEAFF.

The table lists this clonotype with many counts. DNA of the CDR3: TGTGCCACCAGTCAAGAGGGGCAGAGCGGGGAGCTGTTTTTT. Translated: CATSQEGQSGELFF. V is TRBV24-1 and J is TRBJ2-2; D might be TRBD1 or TRBD2, each matching 5 bases. CDR3 size: 14 residues. The germline V gene encodes CDR1 KGHDR and CDR2 SFDVKD. The V gene lost 6 bases and the J gene lost 7 bases, with 14 bases spanning the gap.

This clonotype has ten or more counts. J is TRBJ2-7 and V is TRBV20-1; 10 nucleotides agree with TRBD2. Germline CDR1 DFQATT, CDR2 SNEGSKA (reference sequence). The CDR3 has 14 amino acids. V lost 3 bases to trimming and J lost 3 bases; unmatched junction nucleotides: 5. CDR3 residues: CSASALAGDYEQYF. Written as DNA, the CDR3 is TGCAGTGCTAGCGCGCTAGCGGGAGACTACGAGCAGTACTTC.

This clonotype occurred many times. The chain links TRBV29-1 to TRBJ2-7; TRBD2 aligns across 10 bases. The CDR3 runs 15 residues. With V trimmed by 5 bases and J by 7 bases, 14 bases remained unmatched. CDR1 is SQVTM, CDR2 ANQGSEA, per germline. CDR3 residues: CSVTPGLAQLGEQYF. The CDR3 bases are TGCAGCGTTACACCGGGACTAGCGCAACTGGGAGAGCAGTACTTC.

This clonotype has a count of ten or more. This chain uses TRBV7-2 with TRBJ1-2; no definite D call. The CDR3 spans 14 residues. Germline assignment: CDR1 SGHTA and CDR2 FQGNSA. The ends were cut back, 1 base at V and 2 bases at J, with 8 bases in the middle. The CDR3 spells CASSLVAMNYGYTF. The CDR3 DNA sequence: TGTGCCAGCAGCTTAGTCGCCATGAACTATGGCTACACCTTC.

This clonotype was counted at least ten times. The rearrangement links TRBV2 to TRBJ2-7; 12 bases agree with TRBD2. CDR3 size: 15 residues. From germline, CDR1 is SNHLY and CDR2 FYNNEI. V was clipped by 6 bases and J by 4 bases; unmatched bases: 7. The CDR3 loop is CASRVTSGRSYEQYF. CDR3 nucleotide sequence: TGTGCCAGCAGAGTGACTAGCGGGAGATCGTACGAGCAGTACTTC.

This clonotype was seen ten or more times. This CDR3 reads CASSLTSQGNTGELFF. DNA for the CDR3: TGTGCCAGCAGCTTAACGTCGCAGGGGAACACCGGGGAGCTGTTTTTT. The rearrangement uses TRBV7-3 and TRBJ2-2; D may be TRBD1 (5 bases). V was shortened by 0 bases and J by 1 base, with 9 bases between the two germline ends. This CDR3 has 16 amino acids. CDR1 SGHTA and CDR2 FQGTGA come from the germline V gene.

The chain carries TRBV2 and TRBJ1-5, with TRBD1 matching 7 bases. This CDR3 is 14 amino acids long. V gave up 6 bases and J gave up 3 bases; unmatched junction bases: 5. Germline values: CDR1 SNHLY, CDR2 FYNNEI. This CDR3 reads CASRMGQSNQPQHF. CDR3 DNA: TGTGCCAGCAGGATGGGACAGTCCAATCAGCCCCAGCATTTT. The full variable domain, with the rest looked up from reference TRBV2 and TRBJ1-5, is EPEVTQTPSHQVTQMGQEVILRCVPISNHLYFYWYRQILGQKVEFLVSFYNNEISEKSEIFDDQFSVERPDGSNFTLKIRSTKLEDSAMYFCASRMGQSNQPQHFGDGTRLSIL.

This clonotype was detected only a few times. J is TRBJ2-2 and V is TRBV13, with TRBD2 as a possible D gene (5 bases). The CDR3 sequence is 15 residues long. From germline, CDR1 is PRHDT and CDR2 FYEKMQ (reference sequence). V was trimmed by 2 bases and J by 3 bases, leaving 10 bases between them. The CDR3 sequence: CASSLHSVYTGELFF. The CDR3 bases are TGTGCCAGCAGCTTACATAGCGTGTACACCGGGGAGCTGTTTTTT. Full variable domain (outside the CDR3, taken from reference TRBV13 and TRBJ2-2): AAGVIQSPRHLIKEKRETATLKCYPIPRHDTVYWYQQGPGQDPQFLISFYEKMQSDKGSIPDRFSAQQFSDYHSELNMSSLELGDSALYFCASSLHSVYTGELFFGEGSRLTVL.

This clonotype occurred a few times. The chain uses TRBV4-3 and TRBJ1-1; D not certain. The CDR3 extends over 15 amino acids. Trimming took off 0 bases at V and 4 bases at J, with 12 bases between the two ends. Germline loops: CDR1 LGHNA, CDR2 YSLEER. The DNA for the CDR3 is TGCGCCAGCAGCCAAGACCTTGGCAGGCCCACTGAAGCTTTCTTT. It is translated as CASSQDLGRPTEAFF.

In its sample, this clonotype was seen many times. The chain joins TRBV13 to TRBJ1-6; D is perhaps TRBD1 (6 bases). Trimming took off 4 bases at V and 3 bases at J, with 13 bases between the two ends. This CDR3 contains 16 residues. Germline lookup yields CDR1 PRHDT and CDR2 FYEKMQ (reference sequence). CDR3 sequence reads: CASSSRQAFYNSPLHF. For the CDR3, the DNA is TGTGCCAGCAGCTCGCGACAGGCGTTCTATAATTCACCCCTCCACTTT. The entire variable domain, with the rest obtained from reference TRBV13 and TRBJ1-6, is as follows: AAGVIQSPRHLIKEKRETATLKCYPIPRHDTVYWYQQGPGQDPQFLISFYEKMQSDKGSIPDRFSAQQFSDYHSELNMSSLELGDSALYFCASSSRQAFYNSPLHFGNGTRLTVT.

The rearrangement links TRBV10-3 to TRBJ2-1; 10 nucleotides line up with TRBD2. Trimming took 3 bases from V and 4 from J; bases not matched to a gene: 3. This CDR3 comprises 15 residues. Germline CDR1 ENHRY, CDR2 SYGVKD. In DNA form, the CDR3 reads TGTGCCATCAGTGACGGACTAGCGGATTACAATGAGCAGTTCTTC. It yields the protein CAISDGLADYNEQFF.

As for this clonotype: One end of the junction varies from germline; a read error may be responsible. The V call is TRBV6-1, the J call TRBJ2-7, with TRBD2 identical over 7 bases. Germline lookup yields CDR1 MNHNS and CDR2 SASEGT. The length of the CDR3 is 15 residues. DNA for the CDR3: TGTGCCAGCAGAGAAGGGAGGGCAAACGCCTACGAGCAGTACTTC. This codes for CASREGRANAYEQYF.

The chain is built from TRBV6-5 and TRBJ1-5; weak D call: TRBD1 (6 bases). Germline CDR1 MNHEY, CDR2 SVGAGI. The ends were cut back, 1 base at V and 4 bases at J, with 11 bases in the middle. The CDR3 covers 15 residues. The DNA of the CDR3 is TGTGCCAGCAGTTACTTGGGGGGGACAAATCAGCCCCAGCATTTT. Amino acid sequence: CASSYLGGTNQPQHF.

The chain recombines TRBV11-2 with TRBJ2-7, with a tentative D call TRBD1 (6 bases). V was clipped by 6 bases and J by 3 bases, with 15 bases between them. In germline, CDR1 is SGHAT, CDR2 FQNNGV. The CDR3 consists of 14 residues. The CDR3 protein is CASSPGQTIYEQYF. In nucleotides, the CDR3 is TGTGCCAGCAGTCCCGGACAGACCATCTACGAGCAGTACTTC. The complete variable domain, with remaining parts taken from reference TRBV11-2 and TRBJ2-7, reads EAGVAQSPRYKIIEKRQSVAFWCNPISGHATLYWYQQILGQGPKLLIQFQNNGVVDDSQLPKDRFSAERLKGVDSTLKIQPAKLEDSAVYLCASSPGQTIYEQYFGPGTRLTVT.

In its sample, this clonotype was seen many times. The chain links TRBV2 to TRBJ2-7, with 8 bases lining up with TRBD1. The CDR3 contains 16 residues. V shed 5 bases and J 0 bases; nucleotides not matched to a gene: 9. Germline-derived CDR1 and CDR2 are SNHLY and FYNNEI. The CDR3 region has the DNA TGTGCCAGCAGTAAAAGCGCGGACAGGGTCTCCTACGAGCAGTACTTC. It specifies CASSKSADRVSYEQYF.

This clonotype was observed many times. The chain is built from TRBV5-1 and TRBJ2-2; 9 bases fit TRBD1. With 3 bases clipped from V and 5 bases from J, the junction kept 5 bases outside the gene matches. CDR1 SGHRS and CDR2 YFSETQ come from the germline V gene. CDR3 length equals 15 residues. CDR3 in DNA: TGCGCCAGCAGCTCCGGACAGGGGAGGACCGGGGAGCTGTTTTTT. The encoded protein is CASSSGQGRTGELFF.

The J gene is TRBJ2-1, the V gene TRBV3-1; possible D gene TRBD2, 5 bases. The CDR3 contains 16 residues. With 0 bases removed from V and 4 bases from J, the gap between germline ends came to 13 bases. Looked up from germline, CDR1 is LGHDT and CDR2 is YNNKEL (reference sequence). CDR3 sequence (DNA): TGTGCCAGCAGCCAAGATATCGCGGGCCCTTACAATGAGCAGTTCTTC. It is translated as CASSQDIAGPYNEQFF.

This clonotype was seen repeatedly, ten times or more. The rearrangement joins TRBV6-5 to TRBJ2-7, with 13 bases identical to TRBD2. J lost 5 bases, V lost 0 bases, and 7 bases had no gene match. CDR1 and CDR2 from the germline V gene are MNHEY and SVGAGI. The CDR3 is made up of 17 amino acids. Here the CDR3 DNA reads TGTGCCAGCAGTTACTCCCCACTAGCGGGAGGGCGCGACGAGCAGTACTTC. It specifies CASSYSPLAGGRDEQYF.

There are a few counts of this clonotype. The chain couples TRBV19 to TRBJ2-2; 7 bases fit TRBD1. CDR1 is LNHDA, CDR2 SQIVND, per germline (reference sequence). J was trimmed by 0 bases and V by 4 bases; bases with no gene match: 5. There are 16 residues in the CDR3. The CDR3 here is CASSNPGTANTGELFF. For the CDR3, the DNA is TGTGCCAGTAGTAACCCCGGGACAGCGAACACCGGGGAGCTGTTTTTT.

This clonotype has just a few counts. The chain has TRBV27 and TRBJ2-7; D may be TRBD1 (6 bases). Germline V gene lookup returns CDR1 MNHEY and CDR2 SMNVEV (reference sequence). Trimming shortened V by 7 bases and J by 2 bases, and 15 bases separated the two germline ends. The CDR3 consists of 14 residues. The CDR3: CASKGGGQTYEQYF. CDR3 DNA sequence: TGTGCCAGCAAGGGTGGAGGACAGACCTACGAGCAGTACTTC.

As DNA, the CDR3 is TGTGCCAGCAGCGTAGGGATGGAATCCTACGAGCAGTACTTC. It yields the protein CASSVGMESYEQYF. J is TRBJ2-7 and V is TRBV9; D uncertain. Trimming removed 0 bases from V and 1 base from J, with 8 bases in between. Germline values: CDR1 SGDLS, CDR2 YYNGEE. The CDR3 totals 14 residues.

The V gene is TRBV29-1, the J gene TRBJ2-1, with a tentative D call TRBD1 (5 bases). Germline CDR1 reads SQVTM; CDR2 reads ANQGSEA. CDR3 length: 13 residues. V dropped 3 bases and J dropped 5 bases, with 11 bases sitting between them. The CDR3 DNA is TGCAGCGTTGATTCGGACACCCACAATGAGCAGTTCTTC. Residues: CSVDSDTHNEQFF.

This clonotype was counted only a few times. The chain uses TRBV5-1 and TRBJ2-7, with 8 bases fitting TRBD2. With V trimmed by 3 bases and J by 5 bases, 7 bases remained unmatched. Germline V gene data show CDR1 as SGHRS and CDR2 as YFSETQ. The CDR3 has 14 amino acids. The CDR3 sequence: CASSYQRENHEQYF. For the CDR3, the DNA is TGCGCCAGCAGCTACCAGCGGGAGAACCACGAGCAGTACTTC. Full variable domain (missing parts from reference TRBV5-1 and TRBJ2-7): KAGVTQTPRYLIKTRGQQVTLSCSPISGHRSVSWYQQTPGQGLQFLFEYFSETQRNKGNFPGRFSGRQFSNSRSEMNVSTLELGDSALYLCASSYQRENHEQYFGPGTRLTVT.

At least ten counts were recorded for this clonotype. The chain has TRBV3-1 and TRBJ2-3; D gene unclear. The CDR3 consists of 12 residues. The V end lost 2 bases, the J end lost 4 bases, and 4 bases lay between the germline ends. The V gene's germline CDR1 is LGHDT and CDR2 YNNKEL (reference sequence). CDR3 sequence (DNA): TGTGCCAGCAGCCAACTTCCAGATACGCAGTATTTT. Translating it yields CASSQLPDTQYF.